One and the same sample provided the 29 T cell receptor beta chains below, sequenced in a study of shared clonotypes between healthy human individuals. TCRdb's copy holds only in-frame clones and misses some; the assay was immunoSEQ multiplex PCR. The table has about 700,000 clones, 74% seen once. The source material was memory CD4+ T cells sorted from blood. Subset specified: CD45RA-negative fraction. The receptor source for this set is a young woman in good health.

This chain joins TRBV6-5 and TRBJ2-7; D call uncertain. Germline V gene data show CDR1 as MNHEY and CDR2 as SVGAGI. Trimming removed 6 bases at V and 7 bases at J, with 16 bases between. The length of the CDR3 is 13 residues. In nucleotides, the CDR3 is TGTGCCAGCAGGAACCACGGGCTGGGGGAGCAGTACTTC. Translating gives CASRNHGLGEQYF.

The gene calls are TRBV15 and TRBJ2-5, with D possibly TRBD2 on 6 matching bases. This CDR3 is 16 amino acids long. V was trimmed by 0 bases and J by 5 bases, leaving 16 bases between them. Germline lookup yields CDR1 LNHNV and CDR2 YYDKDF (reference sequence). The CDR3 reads CATSRDFGSSRETQYF. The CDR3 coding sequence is TGTGCCACCAGCAGAGATTTCGGGAGTTCCCGGGAGACCCAGTACTTC.

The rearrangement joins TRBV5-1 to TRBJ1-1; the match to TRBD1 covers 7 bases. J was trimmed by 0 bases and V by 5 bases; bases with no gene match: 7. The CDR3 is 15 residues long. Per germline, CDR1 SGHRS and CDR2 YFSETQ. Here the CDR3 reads CASSDGTEMNTEAFF. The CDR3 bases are TGCGCCAGCAGTGACGGGACAGAAATGAACACTGAAGCTTTCTTT.

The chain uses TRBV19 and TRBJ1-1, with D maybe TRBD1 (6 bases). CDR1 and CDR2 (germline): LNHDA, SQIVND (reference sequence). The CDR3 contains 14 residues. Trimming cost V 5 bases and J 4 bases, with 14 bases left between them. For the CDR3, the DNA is TGTGCCAGTAGTTTTCAGGGGCGTGTCACTGAAGCTTTCTTT. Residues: CASSFQGRVTEAFF.

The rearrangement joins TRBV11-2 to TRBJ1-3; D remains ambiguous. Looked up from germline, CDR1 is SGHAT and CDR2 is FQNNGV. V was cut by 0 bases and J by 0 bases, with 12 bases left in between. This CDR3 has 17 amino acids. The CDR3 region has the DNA TGTGCCAGCAGCTTAGATCTGCCCTCTCACTCTGGAAACACCATATATTTT. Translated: CASSLDLPSHSGNTIYF.

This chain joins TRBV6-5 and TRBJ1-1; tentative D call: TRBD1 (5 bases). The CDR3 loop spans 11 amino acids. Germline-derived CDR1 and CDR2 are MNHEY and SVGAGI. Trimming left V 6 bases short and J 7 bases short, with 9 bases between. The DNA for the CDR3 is TGTGCCAGCAGAATGGGGGTTGAAGCTTTCTTT. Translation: CASRMGVEAFF.

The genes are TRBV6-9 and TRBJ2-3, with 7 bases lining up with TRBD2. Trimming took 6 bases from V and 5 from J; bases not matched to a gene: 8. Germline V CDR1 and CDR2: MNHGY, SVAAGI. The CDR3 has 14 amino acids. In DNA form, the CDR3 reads TGTGCCAGCAGATCCGAGCGGGAACTAGATACGCAGTATTTT. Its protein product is CASRSERELDTQYF.

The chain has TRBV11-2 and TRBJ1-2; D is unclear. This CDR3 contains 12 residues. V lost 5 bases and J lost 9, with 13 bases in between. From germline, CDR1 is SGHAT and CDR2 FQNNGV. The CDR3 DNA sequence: TGTGCCAGCAGCCCCCTGATGGTCCGCTACACCTTC. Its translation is CASSPLMVRYTF.

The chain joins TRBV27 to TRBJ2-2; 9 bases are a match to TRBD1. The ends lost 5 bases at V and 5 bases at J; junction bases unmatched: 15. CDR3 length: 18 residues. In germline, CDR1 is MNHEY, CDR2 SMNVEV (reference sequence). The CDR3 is CASSPTRPTGGGTGELFF. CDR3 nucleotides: TGTGCCAGCAGTCCCACACGCCCTACAGGGGGCGGAACCGGGGAGCTGTTTTTT.

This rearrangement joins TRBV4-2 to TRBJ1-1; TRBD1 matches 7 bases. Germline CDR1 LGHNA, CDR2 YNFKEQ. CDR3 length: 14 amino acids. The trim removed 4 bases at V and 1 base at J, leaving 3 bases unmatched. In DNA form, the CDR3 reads TGTGCCAGCAGCCTTTGGACAGGGAACACTGAAGCTTTCTTT. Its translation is CASSLWTGNTEAFF.

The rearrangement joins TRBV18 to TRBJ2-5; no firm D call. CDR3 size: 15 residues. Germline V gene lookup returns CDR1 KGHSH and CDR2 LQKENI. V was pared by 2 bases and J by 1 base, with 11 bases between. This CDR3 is CASSPSAARQETQYF. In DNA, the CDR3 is TGTGCCAGCTCACCAAGTGCCGCCCGCCAAGAGACCCAGTACTTC. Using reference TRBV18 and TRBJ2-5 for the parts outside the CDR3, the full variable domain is NAGVMQNPRHLVRRRGQEARLRCSPMKGHSHVYWYRQLPEEGLKFMVYLQKENIIDESGMPKERFSAEFPKEGPSILRIQQVVRGDSAAYFCASSPSAARQETQYFGPGTRLLVL.

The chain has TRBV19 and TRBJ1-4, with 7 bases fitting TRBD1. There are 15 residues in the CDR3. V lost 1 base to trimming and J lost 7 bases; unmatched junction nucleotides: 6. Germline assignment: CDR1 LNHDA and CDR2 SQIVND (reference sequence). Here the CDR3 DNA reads TGTGCCAGTAGTATAGGGGACAGAGAAGCTGAAAAACTGTTTTTT. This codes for CASSIGDREAEKLFF.

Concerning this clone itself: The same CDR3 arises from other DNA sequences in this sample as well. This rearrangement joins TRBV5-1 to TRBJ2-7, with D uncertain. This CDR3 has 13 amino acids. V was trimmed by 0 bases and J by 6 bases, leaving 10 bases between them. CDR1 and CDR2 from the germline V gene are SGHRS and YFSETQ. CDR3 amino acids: CASSLVEGSEQYF. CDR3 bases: TGCGCCAGCAGCTTGGTGGAAGGGTCCGAGCAGTACTTC.

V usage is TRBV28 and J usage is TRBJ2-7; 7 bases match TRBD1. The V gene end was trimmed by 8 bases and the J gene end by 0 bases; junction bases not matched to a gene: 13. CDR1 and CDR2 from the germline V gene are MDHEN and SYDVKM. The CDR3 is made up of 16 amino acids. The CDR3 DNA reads TGTGCCAGCGTACCTACACAGGGGATAAGCTCCTACGAGCAGTACTTC. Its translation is CASVPTQGISSYEQYF.

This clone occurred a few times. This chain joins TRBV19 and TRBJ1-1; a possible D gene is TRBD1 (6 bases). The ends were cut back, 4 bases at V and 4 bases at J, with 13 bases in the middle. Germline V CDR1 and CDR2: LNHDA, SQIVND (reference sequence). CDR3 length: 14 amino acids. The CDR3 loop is CASSNRERSTEAFF. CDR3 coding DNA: TGTGCCAGTAGTAACAGGGAGCGGAGCACTGAAGCTTTCTTT.

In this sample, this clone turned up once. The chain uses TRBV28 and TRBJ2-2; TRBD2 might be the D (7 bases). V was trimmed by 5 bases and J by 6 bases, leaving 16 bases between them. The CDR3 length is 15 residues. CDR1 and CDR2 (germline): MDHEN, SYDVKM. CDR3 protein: CASSPRGGPPGELFF. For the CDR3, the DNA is TGTGCCAGCAGTCCCAGGGGAGGGCCCCCCGGGGAGCTGTTTTTT.

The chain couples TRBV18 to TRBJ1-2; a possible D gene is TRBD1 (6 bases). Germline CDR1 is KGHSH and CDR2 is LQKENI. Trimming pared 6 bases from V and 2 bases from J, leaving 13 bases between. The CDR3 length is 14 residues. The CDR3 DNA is TGTGCCAGCTCTACTGCCGGGGGCAACTATGGCTACACCTTC. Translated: CASSTAGGNYGYTF.

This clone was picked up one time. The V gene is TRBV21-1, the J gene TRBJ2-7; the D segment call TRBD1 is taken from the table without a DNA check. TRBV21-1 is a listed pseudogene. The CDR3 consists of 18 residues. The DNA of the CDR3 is TGTGCCAGCAGCAAAGCCGAGGCCTCACAGGGGGCTGGGGCCGAGCAGTACTTC. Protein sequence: CASSKAEASQGAGAEQYF.

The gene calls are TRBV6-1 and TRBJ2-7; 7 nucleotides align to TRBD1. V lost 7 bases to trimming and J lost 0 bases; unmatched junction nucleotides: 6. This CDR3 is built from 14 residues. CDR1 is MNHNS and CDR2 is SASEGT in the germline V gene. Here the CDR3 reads CASTGTEASYEQYF. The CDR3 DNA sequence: TGTGCCAGCACTGGGACAGAAGCCTCCTACGAGCAGTACTTC.

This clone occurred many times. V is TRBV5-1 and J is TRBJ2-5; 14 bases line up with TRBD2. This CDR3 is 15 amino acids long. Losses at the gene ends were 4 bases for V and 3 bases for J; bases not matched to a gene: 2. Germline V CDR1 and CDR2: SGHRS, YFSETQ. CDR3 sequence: CASSMTSGREETQYF. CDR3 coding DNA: TGCGCCAGCAGCATGACTAGCGGGAGGGAAGAGACCCAGTACTTC.

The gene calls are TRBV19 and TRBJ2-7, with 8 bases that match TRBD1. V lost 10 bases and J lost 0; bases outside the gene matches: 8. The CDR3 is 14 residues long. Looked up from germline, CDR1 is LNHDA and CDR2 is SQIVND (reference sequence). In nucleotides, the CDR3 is TGTGCCACCGCTACCGGGACAGGCTCCTACGAGCAGTACTTC. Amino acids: CATATGTGSYEQYF.

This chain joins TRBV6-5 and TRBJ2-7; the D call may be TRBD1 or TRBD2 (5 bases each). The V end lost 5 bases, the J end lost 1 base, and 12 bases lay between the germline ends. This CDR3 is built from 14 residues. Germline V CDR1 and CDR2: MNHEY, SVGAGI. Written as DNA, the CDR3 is TGTGCCAGCAGTCCCGGGACGGAGTCCTACGAGCAGTACTTC. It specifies CASSPGTESYEQYF.

The CDR3, as DNA: TGTGCCAGCAGTTACTTCACCCAGGGCCACCGGAACGAGCAGTACTTC. Protein product: CASSYFTQGHRNEQYF. This chain links TRBV6-5 with TRBJ2-7; D might be TRBD1 (5 bases). Germline assignment: CDR1 MNHEY and CDR2 SVGAGI. Trimming removed 1 base at V and 5 bases at J, with 18 bases between. This CDR3 has 16 amino acids.

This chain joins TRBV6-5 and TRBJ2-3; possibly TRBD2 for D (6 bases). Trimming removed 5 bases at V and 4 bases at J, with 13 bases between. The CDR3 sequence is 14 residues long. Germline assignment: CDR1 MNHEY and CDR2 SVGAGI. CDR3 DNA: TGTGCCAGCAGTCGGCGGGTAGCGGCAGATACGCAGTATTTT. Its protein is CASSRRVAADTQYF.

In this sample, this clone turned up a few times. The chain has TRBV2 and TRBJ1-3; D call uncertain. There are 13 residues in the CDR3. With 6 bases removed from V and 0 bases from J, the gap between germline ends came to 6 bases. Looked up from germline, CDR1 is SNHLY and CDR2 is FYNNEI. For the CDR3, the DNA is TGTGCCAGCAGCCTGGGCTCTGGAAACACCATATATTTT. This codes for CASSLGSGNTIYF.

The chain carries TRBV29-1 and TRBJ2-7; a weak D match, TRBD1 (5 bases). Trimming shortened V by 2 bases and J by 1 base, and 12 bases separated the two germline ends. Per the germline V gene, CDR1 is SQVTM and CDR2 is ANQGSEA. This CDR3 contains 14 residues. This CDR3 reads CSVEQGSGSYEQYF. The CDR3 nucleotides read TGCAGCGTTGAACAGGGTTCAGGGTCCTACGAGCAGTACTTC.

In DNA form, the CDR3 reads TGTGCCAGCAGCGTAGTGGATAGGGCTGAAGCTTTCTTT. Translation gives CASSVVDRAEAFF. The genes are TRBV9 and TRBJ1-1; D gene unclear. The V gene lost 0 bases and the J gene lost 6 bases, with 9 bases spanning the gap. The CDR3 contains 13 residues. Germline CDR1 reads SGDLS; CDR2 reads YYNGEE. The variable domain in full, completed from reference TRBV9 and TRBJ1-1, reads DSGVTQTPKHLITATGQRVTLRCSPRSGDLSVYWYQQSLDQGLQFLIQYYNGEERAKGNILERFSAQQFPDLHSELNLSSLELGDSALYFCASSVVDRAEAFFGQGTRLTVV.

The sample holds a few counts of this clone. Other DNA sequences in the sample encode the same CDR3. In nucleotides, the CDR3 is TGTGCCAGCAGTGACAGGGGTGGACATCAGCCCCAGCATTTT. This encodes CASSDRGGHQPQHF. This chain links TRBV6-1 with TRBJ1-5, with a possible D match to TRBD1 (6 bases). V lost 3 bases, J lost 5 bases, and 11 bases lay in between. The CDR3 contains 14 residues. Per the germline V gene, CDR1 is MNHNS and CDR2 is SASEGT.

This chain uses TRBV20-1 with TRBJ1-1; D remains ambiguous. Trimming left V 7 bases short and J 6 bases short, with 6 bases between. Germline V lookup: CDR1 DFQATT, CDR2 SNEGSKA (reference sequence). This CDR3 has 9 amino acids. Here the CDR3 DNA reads TGCAGTGTTCTTCCTGAAGCTTTCTTT. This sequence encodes CSVLPEAFF.